This TCR beta chain was found in a study of technical replicates of blood from a few donors. Only in-frame clones appear in the TCRdb table, and some are missing; sequencing was by immunoSEQ multiplex PCR. The data hold 91,000 or so clones, with roughly 95% observed a single time. Germline CDR1 is SGHTA and CDR2 is FQGNSA. Germline trimming cut 3 bases from V and 2 bases from J; bases unmatched to any gene: 4. The CDR3 runs to 16 residues. The chain combines TRBV7-2 with TRBJ2-6; 7 positions match TRBD1. The receptor was isolated from a human donor in good health. Input material: T cells isolated from PBMCs. CDR3 in amino acids: CASSLATGTGANVLTF. Here the CDR3 DNA reads TGTGCCAGCAGCTTGGCGACAGGGACTGGGGCCAACGTCCTGACTTTC.